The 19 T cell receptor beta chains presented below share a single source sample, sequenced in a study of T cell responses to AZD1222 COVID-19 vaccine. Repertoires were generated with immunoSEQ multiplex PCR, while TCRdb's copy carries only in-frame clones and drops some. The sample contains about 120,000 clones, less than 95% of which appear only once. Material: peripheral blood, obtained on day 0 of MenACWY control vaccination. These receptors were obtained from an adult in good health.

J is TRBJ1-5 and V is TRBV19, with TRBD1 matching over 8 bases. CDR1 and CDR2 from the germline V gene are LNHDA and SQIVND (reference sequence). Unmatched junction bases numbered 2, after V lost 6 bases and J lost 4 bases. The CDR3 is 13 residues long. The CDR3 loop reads CASRGQANQPQHF. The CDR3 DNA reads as TGTGCCAGTAGGGGACAGGCAAATCAGCCCCAGCATTTT. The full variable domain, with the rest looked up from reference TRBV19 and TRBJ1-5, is DGGITQSPKYLFRKEGQNVTLSCEQNLNHDAMYWYRQDPGQGLRLIYYSQIVNDFQKGDIAEGYSVSREKKESFPLTVTSAQKNPTAFYLCASRGQANQPQHFGDGTRLSIL.

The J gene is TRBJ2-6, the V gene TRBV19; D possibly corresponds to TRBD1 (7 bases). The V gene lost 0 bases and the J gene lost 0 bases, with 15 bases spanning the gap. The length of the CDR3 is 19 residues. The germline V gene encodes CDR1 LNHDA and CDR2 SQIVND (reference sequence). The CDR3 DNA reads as TGTGCCAGTAGTATAGAGGCAGGGGGGACCCACTCTGGGGCCAACGTCCTGACTTTC. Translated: CASSIEAGGTHSGANVLTF.

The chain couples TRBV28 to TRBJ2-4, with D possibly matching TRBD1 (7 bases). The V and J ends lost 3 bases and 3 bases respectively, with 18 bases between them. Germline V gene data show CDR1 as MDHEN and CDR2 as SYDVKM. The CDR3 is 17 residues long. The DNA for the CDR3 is TGTGCCAGCAGTTTCCCGGGGGACACAGGGGTCAAAAACATTCAGTACTTC. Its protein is CASSFPGDTGVKNIQYF.

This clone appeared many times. The CDR3 loop reads CASSPPLDTGELFF. Here the CDR3 DNA reads TGTGCCAGCTCACCACCGCTGGACACCGGGGAGCTGTTTTTT. The V call is TRBV18, the J call TRBJ2-2; the D is unclear. From germline, CDR1 is KGHSH and CDR2 LQKENI. Trimming pared 0 bases from V and 3 bases from J, leaving 5 bases between. The CDR3 is made up of 14 amino acids.

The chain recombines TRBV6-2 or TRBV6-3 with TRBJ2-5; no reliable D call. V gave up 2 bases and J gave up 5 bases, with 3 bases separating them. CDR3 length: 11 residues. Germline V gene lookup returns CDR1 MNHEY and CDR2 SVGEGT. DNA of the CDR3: TGTGCCAGCAGTTACCTGGAGACCCAGTACTTC. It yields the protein CASSYLETQYF.

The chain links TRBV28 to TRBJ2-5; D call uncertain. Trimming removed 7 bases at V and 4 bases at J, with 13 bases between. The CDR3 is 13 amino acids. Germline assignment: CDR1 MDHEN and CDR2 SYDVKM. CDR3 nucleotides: TGTGCCAGCAAGGCAGGTCCGCGAGAGACCCAGTACTTC. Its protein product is CASKAGPRETQYF.

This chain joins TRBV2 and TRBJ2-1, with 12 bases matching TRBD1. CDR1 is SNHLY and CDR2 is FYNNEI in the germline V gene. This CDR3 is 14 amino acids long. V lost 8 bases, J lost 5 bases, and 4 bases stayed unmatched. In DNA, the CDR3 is TGTGCCAGCTCGGGACAGGGGGCCCACAATGAGCAGTTCTTC. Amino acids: CASSGQGAHNEQFF.

DNA of the CDR3: TGTGCCATCAGGACAGGGGGACACTATGGCTACACCTTC. It translates to CAIRTGGHYGYTF. The chain has TRBV10-3 and TRBJ1-2, with TRBD1 matching 9 bases. Germline-derived CDR1 and CDR2 are ENHRY and SYGVKD. The CDR3 has 13 residues. The J segment lost 3 bases and the V segment lost 6 bases, leaving 2 bases of the junction unmatched.

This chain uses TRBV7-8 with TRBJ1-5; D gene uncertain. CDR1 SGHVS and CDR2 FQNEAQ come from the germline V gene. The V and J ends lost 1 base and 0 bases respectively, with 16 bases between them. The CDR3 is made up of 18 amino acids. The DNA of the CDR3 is TGTGCCAGCAGCTTAGGCAGGATTAATATTTATAGCAATCAGCCCCAGCATTTT. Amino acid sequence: CASSLGRINIYSNQPQHF.

CDR3 DNA sequence: TGTGCCAGCAGCCAAGGCGGGACCGGGGAGCTGTTTTTT. It is translated as CASSQGGTGELFF. The chain uses TRBV3-1 (or the pseudogene TRBV3-2) and TRBJ2-2; TRBD2 is a possible D gene (5 bases). Germline lookup yields CDR1 LGHDT and CDR2 YNNKEL (reference sequence). Trimming cost V 1 base and J 5 bases, with 5 bases left between them. The CDR3 contains 13 residues.

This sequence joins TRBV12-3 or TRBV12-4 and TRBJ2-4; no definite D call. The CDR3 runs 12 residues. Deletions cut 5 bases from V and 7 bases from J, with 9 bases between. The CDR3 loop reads CASSKERNIQYF. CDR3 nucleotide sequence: TGTGCCAGCAGTAAGGAAAGGAACATTCAGTACTTC.

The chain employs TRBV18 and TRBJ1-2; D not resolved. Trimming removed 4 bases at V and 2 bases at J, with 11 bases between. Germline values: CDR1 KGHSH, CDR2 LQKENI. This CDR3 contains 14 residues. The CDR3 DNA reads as TGTGCCAGCTCACTCAGTCGGGAGAACTATGGCTACACCTTC. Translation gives CASSLSRENYGYTF.

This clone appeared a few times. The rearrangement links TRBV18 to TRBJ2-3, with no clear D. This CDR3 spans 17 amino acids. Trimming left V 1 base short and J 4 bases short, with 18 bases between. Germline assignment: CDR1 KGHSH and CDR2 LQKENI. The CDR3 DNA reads TGTGCCAGCTCACCACTTGTCGGTAGAAGGAGTTCAGATACGCAGTATTTT. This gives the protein CASSPLVGRRSSDTQYF.

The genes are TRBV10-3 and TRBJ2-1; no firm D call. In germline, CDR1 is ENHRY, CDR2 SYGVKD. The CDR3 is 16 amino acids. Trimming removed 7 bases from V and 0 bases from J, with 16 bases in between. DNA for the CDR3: TGTGCCATCAAGTCGACCCCCCAAAGCTCCTACAATGAGCAGTTCTTC. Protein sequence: CAIKSTPQSSYNEQFF.

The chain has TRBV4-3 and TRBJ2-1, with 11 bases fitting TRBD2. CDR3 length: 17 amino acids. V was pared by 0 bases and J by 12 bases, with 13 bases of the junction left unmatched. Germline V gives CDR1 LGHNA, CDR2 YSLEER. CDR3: CASSQDLMASGGRGQFF. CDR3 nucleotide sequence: TGCGCCAGCAGCCAAGACTTGATGGCTAGCGGGGGGAGAGGGCAGTTCTTC.

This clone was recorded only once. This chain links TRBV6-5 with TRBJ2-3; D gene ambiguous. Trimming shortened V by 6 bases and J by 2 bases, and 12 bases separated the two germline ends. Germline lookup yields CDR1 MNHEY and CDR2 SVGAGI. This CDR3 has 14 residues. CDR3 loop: CASSRGVDTDTQYF. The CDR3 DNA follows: TGTGCCAGCAGCCGAGGAGTGGACACAGATACGCAGTATTTT.

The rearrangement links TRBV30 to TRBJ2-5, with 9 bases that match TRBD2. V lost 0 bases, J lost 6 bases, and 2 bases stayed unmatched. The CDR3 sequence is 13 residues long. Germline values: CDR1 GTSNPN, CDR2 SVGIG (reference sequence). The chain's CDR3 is CAWSVREGQTQYF. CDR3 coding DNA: TGTGCCTGGAGTGTGCGGGAGGGCCAGACCCAGTACTTC.

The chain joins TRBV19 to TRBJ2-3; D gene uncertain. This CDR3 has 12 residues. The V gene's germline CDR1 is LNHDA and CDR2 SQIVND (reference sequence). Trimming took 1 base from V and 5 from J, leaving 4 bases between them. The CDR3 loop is CASSIGQDTQYF. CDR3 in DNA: TGTGCCAGTAGTATAGGTCAAGATACGCAGTATTTT.

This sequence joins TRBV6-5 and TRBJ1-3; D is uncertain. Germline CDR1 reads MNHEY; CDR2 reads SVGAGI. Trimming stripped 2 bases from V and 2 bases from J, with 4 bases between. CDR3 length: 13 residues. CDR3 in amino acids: CASSYKAGNTIYF. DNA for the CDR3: TGTGCCAGCAGTTACAAGGCTGGAAACACCATATATTTT.